The 4 T cell receptor beta chains in this list originate from one sample, sequenced in a study of blood T cells in healthy people across ages. A second PCR, run for about 7 to 11 cycles, used a sample-barcoded 5' primer plus a J-beta primer mix. TCRdb analysed the 5' RACE reads with MiXCR anew, one entry per CDR3 protein. The repertoire holds just under 750,000 distinct CDR3 sequences, approximately 21% seen once, with approximately 20% in the top ten. Sequenced sample: blood. The receptors come from a man between 65 and 85 years old in good health.

The rearrangement joins TRBV6-5 to TRBJ2-3; TRBD2 aligns across 12 bases. The junction had 5 bases not matched to a gene; V was cut back by 6 bases and J by 4 bases. Germline V gene data show CDR1 as MNHEY and CDR2 as SVGAGI. This CDR3 has 15 residues. The CDR3 DNA is TGTGCCAGCAGATACCGACTAGCGGGAGCAGATACGCAGTATTTT. It translates to CASRYRLAGADTQYF.

This clonotype was seen a handful of times. The chain links TRBV9 to TRBJ2-4; 7 bases map to TRBD2. V dropped 7 bases and J dropped 0; count of bases not matched to a gene: 7. Germline CDR1 is SGDLS and CDR2 is YYNGEE. This CDR3 spans 15 amino acids. The CDR3 nucleotides read TGTGCCAGCGGGGGGGTCGACAGAGCCAAAAACATTCAGTACTTC. Its translation: CASGGVDRAKNIQYF.

In its sample, this clonotype was seen a few times. The chain is built from TRBV7-2 and TRBJ2-3; D tentatively reads TRBD1 or TRBD2 (5 bases each). CDR1 and CDR2 from the germline V gene are SGHTA and FQGNSA. Trimming left V 1 base short and J 2 bases short, with 10 bases between. The CDR3 runs to 15 residues. CDR3 in amino acids: CASSLGGKNTDTQYF. The CDR3 DNA reads TGTGCCAGCAGCTTAGGGGGGAAAAACACAGATACGCAGTATTTT.

Worth noting for this clonotype: Relative to the germline gene, one junction end is altered; a read error may explain this. The V gene is TRBV13, the J gene TRBJ2-5; the match to TRBD1 covers 10 bases. Per germline, CDR1 PRHDT and CDR2 FYEKMQ (reference sequence). The CDR3 totals 14 residues. This chain's CDR3 is CASGFRQGAKTQYF. The CDR3 bases are TGTGCCAGCGGCTTTAGACAGGGGGCGAAGACCCAGTACTTC.